What follows is one T cell receptor (beta chain) and its context. This specimen belongs to a study of cytomegalovirus exposure and HLA in healthy donors. V lost 1 base and J lost 7; bases outside the gene matches: 4. Germline V gene lookup returns CDR1 LNHNV and CDR2 YYDKDF (reference sequence). The CDR3 sequence is 15 residues long. 60 Vbeta and 13 Jbeta primers were used in PCR. Repertoires were generated with immunoSEQ multiplex PCR, while TCRdb's copy carries only in-frame clones and drops some. The sample lists about 130,000 clones, 74% occurring once. The chain employs TRBV15 and TRBJ2-1; 10 bases are shared with TRBD1. Sample: PBMCs. The receptor was derived from a woman in her fifties or sixties in good health and CMV-seropositive. CDR3 region: CATSRGQGAMNEQFF. The CDR3 DNA is TGTGCCACCAGCAGAGGACAGGGGGCGATGAATGAGCAGTTCTTC.